This passage covers 19 T cell receptor beta chains from one sample sequenced in a study of vaccination effects on CD4 cells after COVID-19. Before sequencing, viral peptide pools were used by the ViraFEST assay to expand antigen-specific CD4+ T cells. A 10-day culture period preceded the isolation of CD4+ T cells. SARS-CoV-2 infection was confirmed by PCR in the person between March and December 2020. Each participant was given two doses of one vaccine (BNT162b2 or mRNA-1273). These TCRs are of unknown antigen specificity. This table comes from immunoSEQ multiplex PCR, and its TCRdb copy is limited to in-frame clones, with some not included. Of about 14,000 clones listed, about three quarters are singletons. This material consisted of CD4+ T cells from PBMCs cultured with SARS-CoV-2 spike peptides, taken after COVID-19 vaccination. These TCRs come from a human donor who had a prior SARS-CoV-2 infection.

The chain combines TRBV7-3 with TRBJ2-1; tentative D call: TRBD2 (5 bases). Germline V gives CDR1 SGHTA, CDR2 FQGTGA. This CDR3 is 15 amino acids long. Trimming removed 5 bases at V and 2 bases at J, with 13 bases between. The CDR3 sequence: CASSARGPPYNEQFF. The CDR3 DNA follows: TGTGCCAGCAGCGCCCGGGGTCCCCCCTACAATGAGCAGTTCTTC.

The CDR3 is CASSLPIAGPQETQYF. The DNA for the CDR3 is TGTGCCAGCAGCTTACCTATAGCGGGACCTCAAGAGACCCAGTACTTC. The chain employs TRBV11-2 and TRBJ2-5; TRBD2 matches 8 bases. Germline CDR1 and CDR2: SGHAT and FQNNGV. The CDR3 runs to 16 residues. The V segment lost 2 bases and the J segment 2 bases; nucleotides outside the gene matches: 7.

The chain joins TRBV28 to TRBJ1-5; 12 nucleotides align to TRBD1. The CDR3 consists of 14 residues. CDR1 is MDHEN, CDR2 SYDVKM, per germline. The V and J ends lost 8 bases and 6 bases, in that order; junction bases with no gene match: 5. In DNA form, the CDR3 reads TGTGCCAGCGGGGACAGGGGGCATGGTCAGCCCCAGCATTTT. It yields the protein CASGDRGHGQPQHF. The full variable domain, in which reference TRBV28 and TRBJ1-5 provide the parts outside the CDR3, is DVKVTQSSRYLVKRTGEKVFLECVQDMDHENMFWYRQDPGLGLRLIYFSYDVKMKEKGDIPEGYSVSREKKERFSLILESASTNQTSMYLCASGDRGHGQPQHFGDGTRLSIL.

J is TRBJ1-5 and V is TRBV30; D gene uncertain. V lost 6 bases and J lost 1, with 22 bases in between. CDR1 is GTSNPN, CDR2 SVGIG, per germline (reference sequence). The CDR3 runs 17 residues. CDR3 coding DNA: TGTGCCTGCCTCACTTCGGGAAGGCTCGGGAGCAATCAGCCCCAGCATTTT. As protein: CACLTSGRLGSNQPQHF.

V gene TRBV6-5 combines with J gene TRBJ1-5, with 8 bases matching TRBD1. Germline V gene lookup returns CDR1 MNHEY and CDR2 SVGAGI. V was pared by 8 bases and J by 6 bases, with 6 bases of the junction left unmatched. This CDR3 region has 13 residues. The CDR3 spells CASVRGPGQPQHF. DNA of the CDR3: TGTGCCAGCGTCAGGGGGCCGGGTCAGCCCCAGCATTTT.

V and J are TRBV9 and TRBJ2-3, with 7 nucleotides matching TRBD2. J lost 2 bases, V lost 4 bases, and 13 bases had no gene match. The CDR3 contains 17 residues. The germline CDR1 and CDR2 sequences are SGDLS and YYNGEE. CDR3: CASSPSRGGSFTDTQYF. For the CDR3, the DNA is TGTGCCAGCAGCCCCTCGCGGGGCGGGAGCTTCACAGATACGCAGTATTTT.

This chain links TRBV21-1 with TRBJ2-1; no DNA check was done on the table's D call, TRBD2. TRBV21-1 is designated a pseudogene. The length of the CDR3 is 14 residues. CDR3 DNA sequence: TGTGCCAGCAGCAAATGGGGCGGGGCAAGTGAGCAGTTCTTC. Protein sequence: CASSKWGGASEQFF.

V is TRBV7-2 and J is TRBJ1-2, with no clear D. This CDR3 is built from 12 residues. From germline, CDR1 is SGHTA and CDR2 FQGNSA. V was shortened by 1 base and J by 8 bases, with 8 bases between the two germline ends. CDR3 loop: CASSLDDRGYTF. CDR3 bases: TGTGCCAGCAGCTTAGATGATCGCGGCTACACCTTC.

V usage is TRBV6-6 and J usage is TRBJ2-3; possible D gene TRBD2, 6 bases. There are 13 residues in the CDR3. Between the trimmed V and J ends, which lost 2 bases and 11 bases, there was a span of 14 bases. Germline CDR1 is MNHNY and CDR2 is SVGAGI (reference sequence). The CDR3 sequence: CASSYELRGWQYF. For the CDR3, the DNA is TGTGCCAGCAGTTACGAATTGCGGGGTTGGCAGTATTTT.

This clone has only a few counts. This chain links TRBV30 with TRBJ2-3, with 9 bases identical to TRBD2. The CDR3 contains 14 residues. V shed 4 bases, J shed 1 base, and the junction held 3 bases outside the gene matches. CDR1 and CDR2 (germline): GTSNPN, SVGIG (reference sequence). CDR3 in DNA: TGTGCCTGGACGCGGACTAGCGGCACAGATACGCAGTATTTT. As protein: CAWTRTSGTDTQYF. The variable domain in full, completed from reference TRBV30 and TRBJ2-3, reads SQTIHQWPATLVQPVGSPLSLECTVEGTSNPNLYWYRQAAGRGLQLLFYSVGIGQISSEVPQNLSASRPQDRQFILSSKKLLLSDSGFYLCAWTRTSGTDTQYFGPGTRLTVL.

The sample holds one count of this clone. This sequence joins TRBV7-8 and TRBJ2-1, with 9 bases matching TRBD2. Germline V gene sequence: CDR1 SGHVS, CDR2 FQNEAQ. V shed 7 bases, J shed 9 bases, and the junction held 13 bases outside the gene matches. The CDR3 runs to 15 residues. Written as DNA, the CDR3 is TGTGCCAGCACCCGGGGTGAGCGGGGGGTAGGTGAGCAGTTCTTC. This codes for CASTRGERGVGEQFF.

This clone was detected only a few times. The chain employs TRBV30 and TRBJ2-5; 11 bases align to TRBD2. The CDR3 has 15 residues. The germline CDR1 and CDR2 sequences are GTSNPN and SVGIG (reference sequence). V lost 3 bases, J lost 5 bases, and 8 bases stayed unmatched. The CDR3 nucleotides read TGTGCCTGGAGGGTCTTAACTAGCGGGAGTGAGACCCAGTACTTC. It is translated as CAWRVLTSGSETQYF.

The chain recombines TRBV25-1 with TRBJ1-6, with no clear D. Germline CDR1 reads MGHDK; CDR2 reads SYGVNS. V lost 7 bases to trimming and J lost 0 bases, with 4 bases between them. CDR3 length equals 13 residues. Here the CDR3 reads CASTISYNSPLHF. CDR3 in DNA: TGTGCCAGCACCATCTCCTATAATTCACCCCTCCACTTT.

As DNA, the CDR3 is TGTGCCATCAGTGCGGGCCAGGTCACCGGGGAGCTGTTTTTT. Protein: CAISAGQVTGELFF. J is TRBJ2-2 and V is TRBV10-3; no reliable D call. Per germline, CDR1 ENHRY and CDR2 SYGVKD. CDR3 length: 14 residues. With 4 bases removed from V and 4 bases from J, the gap between germline ends came to 10 bases.

The rearrangement uses TRBV6-2 or TRBV6-3 and TRBJ2-1, with 11 bases that match TRBD2. The CDR3 is made up of 17 amino acids. Germline V gene lookup returns CDR1 MNHEY and CDR2 SVGEGT. The V segment lost 2 bases and the J segment 7 bases; nucleotides outside the gene matches: 10. CDR3 protein: CASSYPRLAGKANEQFF. The CDR3 coding sequence is TGTGCCAGCAGTTACCCACGACTAGCGGGGAAGGCAAATGAGCAGTTCTTC.

The chain couples TRBV30 to TRBJ2-7; D is possibly TRBD2 (7 bases). This CDR3 comprises 12 residues. Trimming cost V 5 bases and J 4 bases, with 12 bases left between them. CDR1 and CDR2 from the germline V gene are GTSNPN and SVGIG (reference sequence). The CDR3 bases are TGTGCCTGGGGGAGGGGGGTATACGAGCAGTACTTC. Translating it yields CAWGRGVYEQYF.

J is TRBJ2-5 and V is TRBV2; no firm D call. V was shortened by 8 bases and J by 1 base, with 11 bases between the two germline ends. CDR1 is SNHLY, CDR2 FYNNEI, per germline. This CDR3 has 13 residues. The CDR3: CASRRLVQETQYF. CDR3 sequence (DNA): TGTGCCAGCCGCAGACTGGTCCAAGAGACCCAGTACTTC.

The chain links TRBV7-9 to TRBJ2-1; D is possibly TRBD1 (5 bases). Germline lookup yields CDR1 SEHNR and CDR2 FQNEAQ (reference sequence). V lost 6 bases and J lost 4, with 7 bases in between. The CDR3 has 12 amino acids. CDR3 DNA sequence: TGTGCCAGCAGTGGGGCTTACAATGAGCAGTTCTTC. It encodes CASSGAYNEQFF.

The chain has TRBV19 and TRBJ2-4; D not certain. Per germline, CDR1 LNHDA and CDR2 SQIVND (reference sequence). The CDR3 length is 15 residues. Trimming pared 4 bases from V and 0 bases from J, leaving 10 bases between. CDR3 residues: CASSKDSLAKNIQYF. The CDR3, as DNA: TGTGCCAGTAGTAAAGACTCCCTAGCCAAAAACATTCAGTACTTC. Looking up the rest from reference TRBV19 and TRBJ2-4 gives the full variable domain: DGGITQSPKYLFRKEGQNVTLSCEQNLNHDAMYWYRQDPGQGLRLIYYSQIVNDFQKGDIAEGYSVSREKKESFPLTVTSAQKNPTAFYLCASSKDSLAKNIQYFGAGTRLSVL.